These 22 T cell receptor beta chains were all obtained from the same sample, sequenced in a study of shared clonotypes between healthy human individuals. The assay was immunoSEQ multiplex PCR, and TCRdb's table has in-frame clones only and misses some. The profile covers roughly 1.5 million clones, with approximately 98% appearing a single time and 0.4% to 0.45% taken by the ten largest. What was sequenced was naive CD4+ T cells sorted from blood. The subset was: CD45RA+ positively selected. These receptors were taken from a man aged 30 to 45 in good health.

The genes are TRBV29-1 and TRBJ2-7, with TRBD2 matching over 11 bases. Trimming cost V 3 bases and J 10 bases; bases outside gene matches: 11. The V gene's germline CDR1 is SQVTM and CDR2 ANQGSEA. The CDR3 consists of 14 residues. In nucleotides, the CDR3 is TGCAGCGTTGACGGGGAGGGTCTAGCGGGAGGACAGTACTTC. It codes for CSVDGEGLAGGQYF.

Comment on this clone: Other DNA sequences in this specimen translate into the identical CDR3. This chain connects TRBV27 to TRBJ2-7, with 7 bases matching TRBD1. This CDR3 contains 14 residues. The V gene end was trimmed by 3 bases and the J gene end by 4 bases; junction bases not matched to a gene: 6. CDR1 and CDR2 (germline): MNHEY, SMNVEV (reference sequence). For the CDR3, the DNA is TGTGCCAGCAGTTTCCGGGACAGCAGTTACGAGCAGTACTTC. This codes for CASSFRDSSYEQYF.

The chain carries TRBV27 and TRBJ2-7; D assignment may be TRBD1 or TRBD2 (5 bases each). The V gene's germline CDR1 is MNHEY and CDR2 SMNVEV (reference sequence). CDR3 size: 13 residues. The V gene lost 7 bases and the J gene lost 4 bases, with 14 bases spanning the gap. The DNA for the CDR3 is TGTGCCAGCAAGAGGGGCTTGGGGTACGAGCAGTACTTC. Protein product: CASKRGLGYEQYF.

The table lists this clone with a count of one. The gene calls are TRBV9 and TRBJ2-3; 8 bases match TRBD2. Germline V gene sequence: CDR1 SGDLS, CDR2 YYNGEE. The J segment lost 1 base and the V segment lost 0 bases, leaving 4 bases of the junction unmatched. The CDR3 consists of 16 residues. The CDR3 is CASSVAAGGGTDTQYF. CDR3 nucleotide sequence: TGTGCCAGCAGCGTAGCTGCGGGAGGTGGCACAGATACGCAGTATTTT.

The chain recombines TRBV4-1 with TRBJ2-7, with TRBD2 matching 8 bases. V lost 3 bases to trimming and J lost 6 bases; unmatched junction nucleotides: 10. Germline-derived CDR1 and CDR2 are MGHRA and YSYEKL. The CDR3 has 15 residues. The DNA of the CDR3 is TGCGCCAGCAGCCAGCTCCGGGAGGGCCTTGGCGAGCAGTACTTC. It translates to CASSQLREGLGEQYF.

This clone was detected only once. J is TRBJ2-7 and V is TRBV27; the match to TRBD1 covers 8 bases. The CDR3 consists of 14 residues. The germline V gene encodes CDR1 MNHEY and CDR2 SMNVEV (reference sequence). With 7 bases clipped from V and 2 bases from J, the junction kept 7 bases outside the gene matches. The DNA for the CDR3 is TGTGCCAGCATGTTTTGGGACAGGCCCTACGAGCAGTACTTC. Its protein is CASMFWDRPYEQYF.

This clone was counted a single time. This chain links TRBV14 with TRBJ1-3; D ambiguous. The V end lost 3 bases, the J end lost 4 bases, and 10 bases lay between the germline ends. Germline V gene sequence: CDR1 SGHDN, CDR2 FVKESK. The CDR3 spans 14 residues. This CDR3 reads CASSHPGEGNTIYF. DNA of the CDR3: TGTGCCAGCAGCCACCCCGGGGAGGGAAACACCATATATTTT.

Written as DNA, the CDR3 is TGTGCCAGCGCCAGGGGACCACGGGCAGATACGCAGTATTTT. Translating it yields CASARGPRADTQYF. The rearrangement links TRBV7-8 to TRBJ2-3, with a tentative D call TRBD1 (6 bases). Germline CDR1 and CDR2: SGHVS and FQNEAQ. CDR3 length: 14 residues. Deletions cut 8 bases from V and 4 bases from J, with 16 bases between. The variable domain in full, completed from reference TRBV7-8 and TRBJ2-3, reads GAGVSQSPRYKVAKRGQDVALRCDPISGHVSLFWYQQALGQGPEFLTYFQNEAQLDKSGLPSDRFFAERPEGSVSTLKIQRTQQEDSAVYLCASARGPRADTQYFGPGTRLTVL.

The V gene is TRBV5-1, the J gene TRBJ2-7; tentatively, D is TRBD2 (6 bases). Germline V gives CDR1 SGHRS, CDR2 YFSETQ. The ends were cut back, 2 bases at V and 6 bases at J, with 21 bases in the middle. CDR3 size: 16 residues. CDR3 nucleotides: TGCGCCAGCAGCTTACGCGCTAGCGTCATAGAAAGCGAGCAGTACTTC. Translating it yields CASSLRASVIESEQYF.

The chain combines TRBV19 with TRBJ2-7; 8 bases are shared with TRBD1. Germline loops: CDR1 LNHDA, CDR2 SQIVND (reference sequence). J lost 4 bases, V lost 5 bases, and 7 bases had no gene match. The length of the CDR3 is 14 residues. In nucleotides, the CDR3 is TGTGCCAGTAGTCGGGGGACAGGTTATTACGAGCAGTACTTC. It codes for CASSRGTGYYEQYF.

The V call is TRBV5-4, the J call TRBJ2-7; 7 nucleotides line up with TRBD1. The CDR3 length is 14 residues. V lost 4 bases to trimming and J lost 4 bases; unmatched junction nucleotides: 8. Looked up from germline, CDR1 is SGHNT and CDR2 is YYREEE (reference sequence). CDR3 protein: CASSKQTGSYEQYF. Written as DNA, the CDR3 is TGTGCCAGCAGCAAACAGACAGGGAGTTACGAGCAGTACTTC.

V is TRBV14 and J is TRBJ2-1; D is undetermined. Germline V gives CDR1 SGHDN, CDR2 FVKESK. V was pared by 4 bases and J by 0 bases, with 10 bases between. This CDR3 contains 15 residues. This CDR3 reads CASSRSVSSYNEQFF. CDR3 bases: TGTGCCAGCAGCCGAAGCGTTAGCTCCTACAATGAGCAGTTCTTC.

The rearrangement joins TRBV27 to TRBJ2-3; D not certain. The CDR3 is made up of 13 amino acids. Germline V lookup: CDR1 MNHEY, CDR2 SMNVEV (reference sequence). V shed 6 bases and J shed 1 base, with 8 bases lying between them. CDR3 nucleotides: TGTGCCAGCAGGGGAAGGGGCACAGATACGCAGTATTTT. It translates to CASRGRGTDTQYF.

V and J are TRBV7-2 and TRBJ2-1; 8 nucleotides line up with TRBD2. Trimming cost V 8 bases and J 9 bases; bases outside gene matches: 12. The length of the CDR3 is 14 residues. CDR1 is SGHTA, CDR2 FQGNSA, per germline. CDR3 sequence (DNA): TGTGCCAGCGGTCCGGGACTAGTCCATAGTGAGCAGTTCTTC. Residues: CASGPGLVHSEQFF.

This clone has just one count. The chain couples TRBV5-6 to TRBJ2-7; TRBD1 agrees at 7 bases. Germline-derived CDR1 and CDR2 are SGHDT and YYEEEE. The J segment lost 2 bases and the V segment lost 4 bases, leaving 15 bases of the junction unmatched. This CDR3 is built from 17 residues. CDR3 nucleotides: TGTGCCAGCAGCAGTACTAATACCGGGACAGCAACCTACGAGCAGTACTTC. Protein: CASSSTNTGTATYEQYF. Full variable domain (outside the CDR3, taken from reference TRBV5-6 and TRBJ2-7): DAGVTQSPTHLIKTRGQQVTLRCSPKSGHDTVSWYQQALGQGPQFIFQYYEEEERQRGNFPDRFSGHQFPNYSSELNVNALLLGDSALYLCASSSTNTGTATYEQYFGPGTRLTVT.

The chain combines TRBV11-2 with TRBJ1-5; a weak D match, TRBD1 (5 bases). The CDR3 is made up of 14 amino acids. The germline V gene has CDR1 SGHAT and CDR2 FQNNGV. V gave up 1 base and J gave up 5 bases, with 9 bases separating them. The CDR3 DNA reads as TGTGCCAGCAGCTTAGCAGGGATGGATCAGCCCCAGCATTTT. Its translation: CASSLAGMDQPQHF.

CDR3 sequence (DNA): TGTGCCAGCAGTGAAGCCCAGGGGGGGAATACGCAGTATTTT. Amino acids: CASSEAQGGNTQYF. The chain employs TRBV6-1 and TRBJ2-3, with D perhaps assigned TRBD1 or TRBD2 (7 bases each). V was clipped by 0 bases and J by 7 bases, with 11 bases between them. In germline, CDR1 is MNHNS, CDR2 SASEGT. The CDR3 runs to 14 residues.

This sequence joins TRBV7-2 and TRBJ2-1; the match to TRBD2 covers 12 bases. J gave up 3 bases and V 4 bases, and 13 bases lay outside the gene matches. Germline V CDR1 and CDR2: SGHTA, FQGNSA. This CDR3 has 19 amino acids. The CDR3 loop is CASSSLRLAGEGYYNEQFF. CDR3 DNA: TGTGCCAGCAGCTCCCTCCGACTAGCGGGAGAGGGGTACTACAATGAGCAGTTCTTC.

Turning to this clone: Mismatch with germline at one junction end may stem from a read error. The chain couples TRBV7-2 to TRBJ2-7, with D unresolved. Germline loops: CDR1 SGHTA, CDR2 FQGNSA. The CDR3 has 13 amino acids. CDR3 nucleotide sequence: TGTGCCAGCAGCTTAGTTGCCTCCCACGAGCAGTACTTC. This translates into CASSLVASHEQYF.

This chain joins TRBV7-2 and TRBJ2-3; D is ambiguous. The V end was cut by 1 base, the J end by 8 bases, with 10 bases between. The germline gives CDR1 SGHTA, CDR2 FQGNSA. This CDR3 contains 13 residues. The CDR3 protein is CASSLEPRSTQYF. For the CDR3, the DNA is TGTGCCAGCAGCTTAGAGCCGAGGAGTACGCAGTATTTT.

DNA for the CDR3: TGTGCCAGCAGCTTGCCCGGGAGCTCCTACAATGAGCAGTTCTTC. Translated: CASSLPGSSYNEQFF. V gene TRBV5-5 combines with J gene TRBJ2-1; TRBD2 might be the D (6 bases). V lost 1 base to trimming and J lost 0 bases, with 8 bases between them. The CDR3 runs 15 residues. From germline, CDR1 is SGHKS and CDR2 YYEKEE (reference sequence).

The chain recombines TRBV6-6 with TRBJ2-5; D gene ambiguous. Trimming cost V 2 bases and J 2 bases, with 12 bases left between them. CDR1 and CDR2 (germline): MNHNY, SVGAGI (reference sequence). This CDR3 contains 15 residues. The CDR3 DNA sequence: TGTGCCAGCAGTTACGGCGGCAGGACGCAAGAGACCCAGTACTTC. This codes for CASSYGGRTQETQYF.